Listed below are T cell receptor beta chains from one sample, sequenced in a study of identical twins. TCRdb re-derived calls from the 5' RACE reads in MiXCR, one entry per CDR3 protein. The data show hundreds of thousands of distinct CDR3 sequences, with approximately 13% seen just once and around 1.5% held by the top ten. This sample was shared with a second study, whose subject was yellow fever vaccine responses in identical twins.

The sequencing input was PBMCs. All receptors come from a woman between 18 and 29 years old in good health. Both conserved end residues are part of each CDR3. A D gene is named only where the DNA matches it firmly. Only part of the rows carry a size: once, few, many, or a class if the clone is expanded.

D gene	V gene	clone size	J gene	CDR3 protein	CDR3 DNA
NA	TRBV9	NA	TRBJ2-5	CASSVAAGSGETQYF	TGTGCCAGCAGCGTAGCGGCGGGGAGCGGGGAGACCCAGTACTTC
TRBD2	TRBV12-3/TRBV12-4	many	TRBJ2-1	CASSPGGREGRYEQFF	TGTGCCAGCAGTCCCGGGGGGCGGGAGGGCCGTTATGAGCAGTTCTTC
NA	TRBV27	NA	TRBJ2-1	CAGSLSGTSSYNEQFF	TGTGCCGGCAGTTTATCGGGGACGAGCTCCTACAATGAGCAGTTCTTC
NA	TRBV12-3/TRBV12-4	NA	TRBJ2-7	CASSLEGFKPYEQYF	TGTGCCAGCAGTTTAGAAGGGTTTAAGCCCTACGAGCAGTACTTC
TRBD2	TRBV7-3	few	TRBJ2-1	CASSMTTSGSRGGQFF	TGTGCCAGCAGCATGACGACTAGCGGGAGCCGGGGTGGGCAGTTCTTC
NA	TRBV3-1	few	TRBJ2-7	CASSQAQEAGEQYF	TGTGCCAGCAGCCAAGCTCAGGAGGCGGGGGAGCAGTACTTC
TRBD2	TRBV7-2	NA	TRBJ2-1	CASSYDGLAMYEQFF	TGTGCCAGCAGCTACGACGGACTAGCTATGTATGAGCAGTTCTTC
NA	TRBV5-1	few	TRBJ1-3	CASSRDHGSGNTIYF	TGCGCCAGCAGCCGGGACCACGGGTCTGGAAACACCATATATTTT
TRBD2	TRBV5-1	NA	TRBJ2-5	CASSLAGSTSGVETQYF	TGCGCCAGCAGCCTGGCGGGATCGACTAGCGGGGTTGAGACCCAGTACTTC
NA	TRBV2	NA	TRBJ2-3	CASSAQGGHTDTQYF	TGTGCCAGCAGTGCACAGGGGGGGCACACAGATACGCAGTATTTT
NA	TRBV12-3/TRBV12-4	many	TRBJ2-1	CASRPGPSNEQFF	TGTGCCAGCAGGCCCGGACCTAGCAATGAGCAGTTCTTC
TRBD2	TRBV24-1	few	TRBJ2-1	CATSEPGLAPSSYNEQFF	TGTGCCACCAGTGAACCAGGACTAGCGCCTAGCTCCTACAATGAGCAGTTCTTC
TRBD1	TRBV10-3	few	TRBJ2-1	CAISESRDRTYNEQFF	TGTGCCATCAGTGAGTCCCGGGACAGAACCTACAATGAGCAGTTCTTC
TRBD1	TRBV10-3	NA	TRBJ1-5	CAISGDSYNQPQHF	TGTGCCATCAGTGGGGACAGCTACAATCAGCCCCAGCATTTT
NA	TRBV3-1	many	TRBJ2-7	CASSQDTGKAYEQYF	TGTGCCAGCAGCCAAGATACTGGGAAAGCCTACGAGCAGTACTTC
TRBD2	TRBV9	few	TRBJ2-2	CASSAEGSGAPNTGELFF	TGTGCCAGCAGCGCCGAGGGTAGCGGGGCTCCGAACACCGGGGAGCTGTTTTTT
TRBD1	TRBV6-1	NA	TRBJ1-1	CASRKTGGNTEAFF	TGTGCCAGCAGGAAGACAGGGGGGAACACTGAAGCTTTCTTT
NA	TRBV4-1	many	TRBJ2-3	CASSQGVRDTQYF	TGCGCCAGCAGCCAAGGTGTCAGAGATACGCAGTATTTT
NA	TRBV11-2	NA	TRBJ2-1	CASARQAGTTNNEQFF	TGTGCCAGCGCGAGACAGGCCGGGACTACCAACAATGAGCAGTTCTTC
NA	TRBV21-1	NA	TRBJ1-5	CASATQGISNQPQHF	TGTGCCAGCGCGACACAGGGGATTAGCAATCAGCCCCAGCATTTT
TRBD1	TRBV4-1	NA	TRBJ1-4	CASTHGTGGNEKLFF	TGCGCCAGCACCCACGGCACAGGGGGTAATGAAAAACTGTTTTTT
NA	TRBV12-3/TRBV12-4	few	TRBJ2-1	CASSLRSLSSYNEQFF	TGTGCCAGCAGTTTAAGGTCCCTGAGCTCCTACAATGAGCAGTTCTTC
NA	TRBV15	many	TRBJ2-1	CATSRDRVDQFF	TGTGCCACCAGCAGAGATAGGGTTGACCAGTTCTTC